A single sample is the source of the 17 T cell receptor beta chains below, sequenced in a study of blood T cells in healthy people across ages. Through a sample-barcoded 5' primer and a J-beta primer mix, a second PCR was run for roughly 7 to 12 cycles. TCRdb reanalysed the 5' RACE reads using MiXCR and keeps one entry per CDR3 protein. The sample holds 1.8 million or so distinct CDR3 sequences, roughly two fifths seen once. Sequencing used blood. These receptors were taken from a human donor in good health.

This chain joins TRBV20-1 and TRBJ2-7, with 11 bases fitting TRBD1. J was trimmed by 6 bases and V by 3 bases; bases with no gene match: 4. This CDR3 is 13 amino acids long. CDR1 is DFQATT, CDR2 SNEGSKA, per germline (reference sequence). In DNA, the CDR3 is TGCAGTGCTAGTGGGACAGGGGGTCCCGAGCAGTACTTC. Its protein product is CSASGTGGPEQYF.

This clonotype appeared a few times. This rearrangement joins TRBV24-1 to TRBJ2-4, with D uncertain. V was trimmed by 9 bases and J by 3 bases, leaving 14 bases between them. Germline V gene data show CDR1 as KGHDR and CDR2 as SFDVKD. The CDR3 has 14 residues. For the CDR3, the DNA is TGTGCCACCGGAAAACAACTGGACAAAAACATTCAGTACTTC. Residues: CATGKQLDKNIQYF.

This chain connects TRBV12-3 or TRBV12-4 to TRBJ2-4; TRBD2 aligns across 7 bases. Near its end, the DNA agrees better with TRBJ2-5, so the J call may be wrong. This CDR3 is 15 amino acids long. CDR3 in amino acids: CASSFGRGKRETQYF. The CDR3 DNA reads as TGTGCCAGCAGTTTTGGGCGGGGGAAACGAGAGACCCAGTACTTC.

V and J are TRBV2 and TRBJ2-1; D perhaps matches TRBD1 (6 bases). Trimming took 6 bases from V and 8 from J, leaving 23 bases between them. The length of the CDR3 is 16 residues. The V gene's germline CDR1 is SNHLY and CDR2 FYNNEI. CDR3 sequence: CASSQASGENWDEQFF. CDR3 bases: TGTGCCAGCAGCCAAGCCTCAGGGGAGAACTGGGATGAGCAGTTCTTC. The full variable domain, in which reference TRBV2 and TRBJ2-1 provide the parts outside the CDR3, is EPEVTQTPSHQVTQMGQEVILRCVPISNHLYFYWYRQILGQKVEFLVSFYNNEISEKSEIFDDQFSVERPDGSNFTLKIRSTKLEDSAMYFCASSQASGENWDEQFFGPGTRLTVL.

The chain combines TRBV20-1 with TRBJ2-5; 12 positions match TRBD2. Germline V CDR1 and CDR2: DFQATT, SNEGSKA (reference sequence). The CDR3 covers 18 residues. V trimming: 1 base; J trimming: 1 base; junction bases outside the gene matches: 10. In DNA, the CDR3 is TGCAGTGCTAGAGCAGCTGGACTAGCGGGGAGTAGCCAAGAGACCCAGTACTTC. Translating it yields CSARAAGLAGSSQETQYF.

The rearrangement joins TRBV7-6 to TRBJ1-1, with D maybe TRBD1 (5 bases). Germline V gene sequence: CDR1 SGHVS, CDR2 FNYEAQ. V dropped 1 base and J dropped 3 bases, with 18 bases sitting between them. The CDR3 loop spans 17 amino acids. CDR3 DNA: TGTGCCAGCAGCTTAGGAGGGGACGGCAAGATGGACACTGAAGCTTTCTTT. Protein product: CASSLGGDGKMDTEAFF.

There are a few counts of this clonotype. This chain joins TRBV12-3 or TRBV12-4 and TRBJ2-6, with D perhaps TRBD1 (6 bases). Deletions cut 5 bases from V and 0 bases from J, with 8 bases between. The CDR3 runs to 15 residues. DNA of the CDR3: TGTGCCAGCAGTGACAGGTACTCTGGGGCCAACGTCCTGACTTTC. Its protein is CASSDRYSGANVLTF.

The rearrangement links TRBV20-1 to TRBJ2-1; D remains ambiguous. Trimming took off 1 base at V and 8 bases at J, with 3 bases between the two ends. This CDR3 contains 10 residues. Germline loops: CDR1 DFQATT, CDR2 SNEGSKA (reference sequence). The CDR3 nucleotides read TGCAGTGCTAGAGGACATGAGCAGTTCTTC. Amino acids: CSARGHEQFF.

The gene calls are TRBV6-1 and TRBJ1-1; 8 bases line up with TRBD1. Germline V gene lookup returns CDR1 MNHNS and CDR2 SASEGT. Trimming cost V 2 bases and J 7 bases; bases outside gene matches: 3. This CDR3 is 13 amino acids long. In nucleotides, the CDR3 is TGTGCCAGCAGTGAAAGACAGGGGAGTGAAGCTTTCTTT. Translating gives CASSERQGSEAFF.

In its sample, this clonotype was seen a few times. This chain joins TRBV2 and TRBJ1-2; D is perhaps TRBD1 (5 bases). Germline V gives CDR1 SNHLY, CDR2 FYNNEI. Trimming took off 7 bases at V and 4 bases at J, with 16 bases between the two ends. CDR3 length: 14 residues. CDR3 sequence: CASTQVGAGYGYTF. The CDR3 coding sequence is TGTGCCAGCACCCAGGTTGGGGCGGGCTATGGCTACACCTTC.

The rearrangement links TRBV2 to TRBJ1-2, with unresolved D. Germline V CDR1 and CDR2: SNHLY, FYNNEI. The CDR3 has 13 residues. Trimming removed 6 bases from V and 4 bases from J, with 12 bases in between. CDR3 sequence (DNA): TGTGCCAGCAGCCAGGATTGGTCCTATGGCTACACCTTC. Translated: CASSQDWSYGYTF. The full variable domain, rest sourced from reference TRBV2 and TRBJ1-2, is EPEVTQTPSHQVTQMGQEVILRCVPISNHLYFYWYRQILGQKVEFLVSFYNNEISEKSEIFDDQFSVERPDGSNFTLKIRSTKLEDSAMYFCASSQDWSYGYTFGSGTRLTVV.

This clonotype appeared many times. This chain connects TRBV6-5 to TRBJ1-2, with D maybe TRBD1 (5 bases). The germline gives CDR1 MNHEY, CDR2 SVGAGI. The V gene lost 6 bases and the J gene lost 1 base, with 9 bases spanning the gap. The CDR3 extends over 13 amino acids. The CDR3 loop reads CASRLDSNYGYTF. The CDR3 nucleotides are TGTGCCAGCAGGCTAGACAGTAACTATGGCTACACCTTC.

V is TRBV2 and J is TRBJ2-4; the D gene is possibly TRBD1 (7 bases). The germline gives CDR1 SNHLY, CDR2 FYNNEI. The CDR3 extends over 14 amino acids. The V end was cut by 4 bases, the J end by 13 bases, with 20 bases between. The CDR3 loop reads CASSVQGGNEEQYF. The CDR3 bases are TGTGCCAGCAGTGTTCAGGGGGGTAATGAGGAGCAGTACTTC.

The rearrangement links TRBV20-1 to TRBJ2-1; TRBD1 is a possible D gene (7 bases). The CDR3 contains 12 residues. V lost 7 bases to trimming and J lost 8 bases, with 15 bases between them. Germline V gene sequence: CDR1 DFQATT, CDR2 SNEGSKA (reference sequence). The CDR3 DNA reads TGCAGTGTTAAGGCAGGGGGGTATGAGCAGTTCTTC. This translates into CSVKAGGYEQFF.

The chain combines TRBV12-5 with TRBJ2-1; possible D gene TRBD2, 6 bases. This CDR3 has 17 residues. Germline V CDR1 and CDR2: LGHNT, FRNRAP. Trimming removed 5 bases at V and 1 base at J, with 18 bases between. CDR3: CASGQTSTEGSYNEQFF. The CDR3 DNA reads as TGTGCTAGTGGTCAAACCTCGACGGAGGGGTCCTACAATGAGCAGTTCTTC.

The chain uses TRBV6-5 and TRBJ2-1; maybe TRBD1 (6 bases). The ends were cut back, 10 bases at V and 6 bases at J, with 16 bases in the middle. Germline CDR1 and CDR2: MNHEY and SVGAGI. The CDR3 contains 13 residues. DNA for the CDR3: TGTGCCACACACAGGGCCCTGTCCAATGAGCAGTTCTTC. Protein product: CATHRALSNEQFF.

The CDR3 DNA is TGTGCCAGCAGTGAAGCAGGGACCGGCTACACCTTC. This encodes CASSEAGTGYTF. The rearrangement uses TRBV2 and TRBJ1-2; D may be TRBD1 (5 bases). CDR1 is SNHLY, CDR2 FYNNEI, per germline. V lost 0 bases and J lost 8, with 7 bases in between. This CDR3 spans 12 amino acids.